This TCR beta chain was sequenced in a study of blood T cell repertoires in COVID-19. Only in-frame clones appear in the TCRdb table, and some are missing; sequencing was by immunoSEQ multiplex PCR. The sample holds some 200,000 clones, roughly 84% seen once. What the recovered Cohort 3 donors had was two negative PCRs, clearance, or symptom resolution. Germline-derived CDR1 and CDR2 are SEHNR and FQNEAQ (reference sequence). The CDR3 spans 13 residues. V was trimmed by 5 bases and J by 3 bases, leaving 10 bases between them. The sequenced sample was PBMCs or T cells enriched from blood (not recorded which). The chain carries TRBV7-9 and TRBJ1-1; D gene uncertain. The sequence was collected from a man aged 35-49 years who had recovered from COVID-19. Written as DNA, the CDR3 is TGTGCCAGCAGCGCGTATCTGGACACTGAAGCTTTCTTT. This gives the protein CASSAYLDTEAFF.